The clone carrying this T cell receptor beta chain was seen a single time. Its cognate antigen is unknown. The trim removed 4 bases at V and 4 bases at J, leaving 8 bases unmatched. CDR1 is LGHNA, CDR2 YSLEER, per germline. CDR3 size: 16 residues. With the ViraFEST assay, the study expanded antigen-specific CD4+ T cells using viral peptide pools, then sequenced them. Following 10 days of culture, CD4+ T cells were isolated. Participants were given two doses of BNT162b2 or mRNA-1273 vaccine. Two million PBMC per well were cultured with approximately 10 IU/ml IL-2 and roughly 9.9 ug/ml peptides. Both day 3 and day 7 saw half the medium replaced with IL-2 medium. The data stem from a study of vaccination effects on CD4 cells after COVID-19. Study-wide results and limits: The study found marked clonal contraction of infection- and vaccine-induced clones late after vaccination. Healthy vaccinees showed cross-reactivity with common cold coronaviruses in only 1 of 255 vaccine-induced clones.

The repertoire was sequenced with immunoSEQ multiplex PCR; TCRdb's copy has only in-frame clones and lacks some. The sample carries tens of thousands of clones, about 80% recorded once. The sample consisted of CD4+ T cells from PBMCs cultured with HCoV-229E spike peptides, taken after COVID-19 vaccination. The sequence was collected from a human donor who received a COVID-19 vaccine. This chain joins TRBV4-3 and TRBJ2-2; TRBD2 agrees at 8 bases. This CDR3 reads CASSRFSGAITGELFF. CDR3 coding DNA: TGCGCCAGCAGCCGCTTTAGCGGGGCGATCACCGGGGAGCTGTTTTTT.